The clone carrying this TCR beta chain was found many times. The antigen is undetermined. Germline V gene lookup returns CDR1 MNHNS and CDR2 SASEGT. Trimming took off 2 bases at V and 6 bases at J, with 14 bases between the two ends. The CDR3 is made up of 15 amino acids. This sample was taken from a study of metastatic and nonmetastatic thyroid tumors. On the study more broadly: Peripheral blood and tumor or nodule samples from malignant and benign thyroid patients were compared. Regarding the study as a whole: In both blood and tumor samples, TCR beta diversity was reported significantly higher for malignant than benign nodules.

Not a single patient had been given any form of treatment at any point before undergoing thyroid surgery. Source study methods: Variation in CDR3 across clinicopathological groups served as the basis for constructing a distant-metastasis classifier in papillary thyroid cancer. TCRdb re-called clones via MiXCR from the PCR reads. The V and J calls were not made by the authors but by TCRdb's processing. Of about 25,000 clones listed, roughly 20% are singletons. The origin of this receptor is a female donor with papillary thyroid cancer or a benign thyroid nodule (not recorded which). Some clones in this sample may be carry-over from other donors' samples. J is TRBJ2-4 and V is TRBV6-1; TRBD1 is a possible D gene (6 bases). Sequences were obtained from adjacent normal tissue. CDR3 sequence reads: CASSERRAGVNIQYF. The DNA for the CDR3 is TGTGCCAGCAGTGAAAGGCGGGCAGGGGTAAACATTCAGTACTTC.